This entry concerns a single T cell receptor beta chain. Antigen unknown. V lost 2 bases, J lost 0 bases, and 17 bases lay in between. CDR1 and CDR2 from the germline V gene are KGHSH and LQKENI. CDR3 length: 19 residues. With 60 Vbeta and 13 Jbeta primers, the PCR was carried out. TCRdb's table, derived via immunoSEQ multiplex PCR, lists solely in-frame clones and lacks some. Here the sample spans around 120,000 clones, around 69% being singletons. The record originates from a study of cytomegalovirus exposure and HLA in healthy donors. Study-wide results and limits: Overall, roughly 170 TCR beta chains were annotated as cytomegalovirus-associated.

The gene calls are TRBV18 and TRBJ2-6; D perhaps matches TRBD2 (6 bases). The receptor was derived from a human donor in good health. Sequencing was performed on PBMCs. CDR3 DNA sequence: TGTGCCAGCTCACCAATCATAGGAGGGGAAGGCTCTGGGGCCAACGTCCTGACTTTC. Its protein is CASSPIIGGEGSGANVLTF.